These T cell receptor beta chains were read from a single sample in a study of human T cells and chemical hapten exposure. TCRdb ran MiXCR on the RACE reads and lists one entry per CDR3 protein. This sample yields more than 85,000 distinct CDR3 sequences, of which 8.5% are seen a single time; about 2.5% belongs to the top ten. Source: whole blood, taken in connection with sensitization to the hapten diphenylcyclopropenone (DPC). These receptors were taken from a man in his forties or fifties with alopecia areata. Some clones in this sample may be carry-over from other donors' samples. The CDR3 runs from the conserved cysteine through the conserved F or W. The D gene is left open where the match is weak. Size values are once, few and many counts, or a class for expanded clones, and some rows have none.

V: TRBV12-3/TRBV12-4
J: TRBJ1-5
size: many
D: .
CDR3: CASSRIQGSNQPQHF
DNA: TGTGCCAGCAGCAGGATCCAGGGTAGCAATCAGCCCCAGCATTTT

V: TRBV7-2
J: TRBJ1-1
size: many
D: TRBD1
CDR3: CASRTGTGGFGRAFF
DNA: TGTGCCAGCAGGACCGGGACAGGGGGTTTCGGTCGAGCTTTCTTT

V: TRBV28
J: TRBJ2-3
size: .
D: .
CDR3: CASSLPLWGDRSTDTQYF
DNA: TGTGCCAGCAGTCTACCCCTATGGGGGGACCGTAGCACAGATACGCAGTATTTT

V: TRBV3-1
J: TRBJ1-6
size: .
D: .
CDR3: CASSPQDLSYNSPLHF
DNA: TGTGCCAGCAGCCCCCAGGACCTCTCCTATAATTCACCCCTCCACTTT

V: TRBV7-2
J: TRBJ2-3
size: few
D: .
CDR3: CASSWRWGLEDTQYF
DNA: TGTGCCAGCAGCTGGCGGTGGGGCCTGGAAGATACGCAGTATTTT

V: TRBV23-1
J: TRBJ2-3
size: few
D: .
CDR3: CASSPIKTDTQYF
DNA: TGCGCCAGCAGCCCAATTAAGACAGATACGCAGTATTTT

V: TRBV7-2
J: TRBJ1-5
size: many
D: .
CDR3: CASSLVGGGNQPQHF
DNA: TGTGCCAGCAGCTTAGTTGGGGGTGGCAATCAGCCCCAGCATTTT

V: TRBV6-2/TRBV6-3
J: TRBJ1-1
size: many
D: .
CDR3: CASKVRGNEYTEAFF
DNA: TGTGCCAGCAAAGTACGAGGTAATGAGTACACTGAAGCTTTCTTT

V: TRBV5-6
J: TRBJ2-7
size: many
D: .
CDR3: CASSLEAGEQYF
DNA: TGTGCCAGCAGCTTGGAGGCGGGGGAGCAGTACTTC

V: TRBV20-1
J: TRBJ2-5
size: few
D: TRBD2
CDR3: CSAREVPLAGGTSYQETQYF
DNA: TGCAGTGCTAGGGAAGTCCCTCTAGCGGGAGGCACCTCGTACCAAGAGACCCAGTACTTC

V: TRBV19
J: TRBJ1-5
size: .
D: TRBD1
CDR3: CASSTGTGAPDSNQPQHF
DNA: TGTGCCAGTAGCACCGGGACAGGCGCCCCAGATAGCAATCAGCCCCAGCATTTT

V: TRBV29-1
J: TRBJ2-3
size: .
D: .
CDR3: CSVENAQGKSTDTQYF
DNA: TGCAGCGTTGAAAATGCCCAAGGGAAAAGCACAGATACGCAGTATTTT

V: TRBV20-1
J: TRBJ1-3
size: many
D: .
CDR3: CSATNRVAGNTIYF
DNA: TGCAGTGCGACAAACAGGGTCGCTGGAAACACCATATATTTT

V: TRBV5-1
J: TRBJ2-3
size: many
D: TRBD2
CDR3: CASSLARLATDTQYF
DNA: TGCGCCAGCAGCTTGGCCCGACTAGCCACAGATACGCAGTATTTT

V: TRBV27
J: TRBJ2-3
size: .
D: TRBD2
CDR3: CASSTIWTSGTDTQYF
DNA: TGTGCCAGCAGTACGATTTGGACTAGCGGTACAGATACGCAGTATTTT

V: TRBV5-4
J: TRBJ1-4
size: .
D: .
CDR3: CASSLAAGATNEKLFF
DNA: TGTGCCAGCAGCTTGGCCGCGGGAGCAACTAATGAAAAACTGTTTTTT

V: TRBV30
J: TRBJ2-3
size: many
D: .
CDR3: CACPSMGSADTQYF
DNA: TGTGCCTGCCCCTCAATGGGGAGCGCAGATACGCAGTATTTT

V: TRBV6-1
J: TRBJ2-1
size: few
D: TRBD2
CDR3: CASSGALRREGQWGGNEQFF
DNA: TGTGCCAGCAGTGGGGCCCTACGGCGGGAGGGCCAATGGGGGGGCAATGAGCAGTTCTTC

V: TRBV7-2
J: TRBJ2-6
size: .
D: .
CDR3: CASSSQTRGGMAGANVLTF
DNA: TGTGCCAGCAGCTCACAAACGAGGGGAGGTATGGCTGGGGCCAACGTCCTGACTTTC

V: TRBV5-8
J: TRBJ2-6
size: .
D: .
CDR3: CASSRMGGAGANVLTF
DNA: TGTGCCAGCAGCCGCATGGGGGGCGCTGGGGCCAACGTCCTGACTTTC

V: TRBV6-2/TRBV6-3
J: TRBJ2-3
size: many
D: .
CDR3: CASTRSTDTQYF
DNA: TGTGCCAGCACTCGGAGCACAGATACGCAGTATTTT

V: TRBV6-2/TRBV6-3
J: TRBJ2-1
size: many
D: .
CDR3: CASNRLKWGEQFF
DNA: TGTGCCAGCAATCGATTGAAGTGGGGGGAGCAGTTCTTC

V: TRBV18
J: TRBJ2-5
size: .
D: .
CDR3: CASSQRDQETQYF
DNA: TGTGCCAGCTCTCAGCGGGACCAAGAGACCCAGTACTTC

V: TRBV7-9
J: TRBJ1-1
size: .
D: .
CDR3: CASSLGRERNTEAFF
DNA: TGTGCCAGCAGCTTAGGGCGGGAGAGGAACACTGAAGCTTTCTTT

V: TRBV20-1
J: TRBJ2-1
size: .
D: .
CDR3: CSARHAGGSYNEQFF
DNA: TGCAGTGCTAGACATGCAGGGGGGTCCTACAATGAGCAGTTCTTC

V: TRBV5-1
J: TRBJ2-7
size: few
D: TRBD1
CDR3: CASSLGQGATEQYF
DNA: TGCGCCAGCAGCCTAGGACAGGGGGCGACCGAGCAGTACTTC

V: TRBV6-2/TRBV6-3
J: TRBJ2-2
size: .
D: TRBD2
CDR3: CASSSGLAEGASTGELFF
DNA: TGTGCCAGCAGTTCGGGACTAGCGGAGGGCGCGAGCACCGGGGAGCTGTTTTTT

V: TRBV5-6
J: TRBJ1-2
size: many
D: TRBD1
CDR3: CASSGTGTDYGYTF
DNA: TGTGCCAGCAGCGGGACAGGGACGGACTATGGCTACACCTTC

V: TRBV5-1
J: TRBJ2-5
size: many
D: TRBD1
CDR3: CASSSIPTGQETQYF
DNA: TGCGCCAGCAGCAGCATACCGACAGGGCAAGAGACCCAGTACTTC

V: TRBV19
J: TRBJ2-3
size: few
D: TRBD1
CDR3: CASSLGQLRTDTQYF
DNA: TGTGCCAGTAGTTTGGGACAGCTTCGAACAGATACGCAGTATTTT

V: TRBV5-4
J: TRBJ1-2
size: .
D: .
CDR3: CASSLQGSANYGYTF
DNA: TGTGCCAGCAGTTTACAGGGCTCCGCTAACTATGGCTACACCTTC

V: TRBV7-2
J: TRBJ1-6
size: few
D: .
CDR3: CASSSDRNSPLHF
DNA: TGTGCCAGCAGCTCAGACAGGAATTCACCCCTCCACTTT

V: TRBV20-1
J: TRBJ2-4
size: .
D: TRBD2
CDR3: CSARRGLAGDSTKNIQYF
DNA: TGCAGTGCTAGAAGGGGGCTAGCGGGAGATTCAACCAAAAACATTCAGTACTTC

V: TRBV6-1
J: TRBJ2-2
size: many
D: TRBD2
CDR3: CASRRTRTTGELFF
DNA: TGTGCCAGCAGAAGGACTAGAACAACCGGGGAGCTGTTTTTT

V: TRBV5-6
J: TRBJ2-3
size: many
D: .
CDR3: CASSLAWSSDRRDTQYF
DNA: TGTGCCAGCAGCTTGGCCTGGTCTTCGGACCGCCGGGATACGCAGTATTTT

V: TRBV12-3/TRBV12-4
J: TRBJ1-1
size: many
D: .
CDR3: CASSFKGDTEAFF
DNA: TGTGCCAGCAGTTTCAAGGGGGACACTGAAGCTTTCTTT

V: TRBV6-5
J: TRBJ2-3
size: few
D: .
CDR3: CASSSRAAGTSTDTQYF
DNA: TGTGCCAGCAGTTCCAGGGCGGCGGGAACTAGCACAGATACGCAGTATTTT

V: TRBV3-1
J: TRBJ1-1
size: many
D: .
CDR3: CASSQVVGGPTEAFF
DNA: TGTGCCAGCAGCCAAGTTGTGGGGGGTCCCACTGAAGCTTTCTTT

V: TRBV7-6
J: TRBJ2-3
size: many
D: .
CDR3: CASRPLEDTQYF
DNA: TGTGCCAGCAGACCTCTTGAAGATACGCAGTATTTT

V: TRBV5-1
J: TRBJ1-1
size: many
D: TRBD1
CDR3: CASSGTGGLHTEAFF
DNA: TGCGCCAGCAGCGGGACAGGGGGCTTGCACACTGAAGCTTTCTTT

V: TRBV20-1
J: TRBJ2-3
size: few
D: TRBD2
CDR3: CSARDPGGGLDTQYF
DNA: TGCAGTGCTAGAGATCCGGGGGGAGGGCTAGATACGCAGTATTTT